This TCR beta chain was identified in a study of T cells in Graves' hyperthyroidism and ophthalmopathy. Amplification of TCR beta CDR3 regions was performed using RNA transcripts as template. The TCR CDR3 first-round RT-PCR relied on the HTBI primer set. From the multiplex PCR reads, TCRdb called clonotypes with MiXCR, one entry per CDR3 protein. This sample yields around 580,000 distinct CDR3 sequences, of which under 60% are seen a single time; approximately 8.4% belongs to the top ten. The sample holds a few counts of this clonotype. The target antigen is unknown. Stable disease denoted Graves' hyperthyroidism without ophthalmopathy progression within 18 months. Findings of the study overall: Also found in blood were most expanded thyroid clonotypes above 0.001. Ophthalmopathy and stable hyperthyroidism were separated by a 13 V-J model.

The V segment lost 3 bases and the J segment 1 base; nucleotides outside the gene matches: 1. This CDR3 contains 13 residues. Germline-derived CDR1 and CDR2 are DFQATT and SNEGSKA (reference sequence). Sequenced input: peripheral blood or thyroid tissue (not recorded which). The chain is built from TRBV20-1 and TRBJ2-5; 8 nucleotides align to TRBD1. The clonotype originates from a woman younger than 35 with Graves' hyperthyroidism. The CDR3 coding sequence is TGCAGTGCTAGGGACAGGGCCCAAGAGACCCAGTACTTC. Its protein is CSARDRAQETQYF.